Reported below is one TCR beta chain. Antigen unknown. The data belong to a study of cytomegalovirus exposure and HLA in healthy donors. Regarding the study as a whole: For most subjects, TCR beta sequences were reported to predict HLA-A and HLA-B alleles with accuracy.

The PCR used 60 Vbeta and 13 Jbeta primers. Clones were sequenced by immunoSEQ multiplex PCR, and TCRdb holds only the in-frame ones, with some missing. The table has about 160,000 clones, about 80% seen once; the top ten hold 3.7%. Per germline, CDR1 SEHNR and CDR2 FQNEAQ (reference sequence). This CDR3 region has 13 residues. V gave up 1 base and J gave up 9 bases, with 7 bases separating them. Sequenced input: PBMCs. V gene TRBV7-9 combines with J gene TRBJ1-6; D perhaps matches TRBD1 (5 bases). The source of this sequence is a man aged 30 to 39 in good health and CMV-seropositive. The CDR3 region is CASSLGGSSPLHF. The CDR3 DNA is TGTGCCAGCAGCTTAGGGGGCTCTTCACCCCTCCACTTT.